A selection of T cell receptor beta chains follows, all from one sample in a study of cytomegalovirus exposure and HLA in healthy donors. TCRdb's copy holds only in-frame clones and misses some; the assay was immunoSEQ multiplex PCR. There are some 220,000 clones in the sample; 70% to 90% occur only once, and roughly 0.22% lies in the top ten. The sequencing input was PBMCs. All receptors come from a girl under 10 years old in good health and CMV-seronegative. Each CDR3 is given with its conserved first and last residue. The D gene is left open where the match is weak. Clone size is given for some rows only: seen once, a few or many times, or a class if the clone is expanded.

D	J	length	V	size	CDR3	DNA
-	TRBJ2-1	13	TRBV7-2	-	CASSAAGVSEQFF	TGTGCCAGCAGCGCGGCAGGGGTGAGTGAGCAGTTCTTC
TRBD2	TRBJ2-7	15	TRBV4-2	-	CASSQPSGGLREQYF	TGTGCCAGCAGCCAACCTAGCGGGGGCCTTAGGGAGCAGTACTTC
-	TRBJ2-7	17	TRBV11-2	-	CASSSTPPGRGVYEQYF	TGTGCCAGCAGCTCAACCCCCCCGGGCAGGGGAGTCTACGAGCAGTACTTC
TRBD1	TRBJ1-5	18	TRBV28	-	CASSLGGQGIHSNQPQHF	TGTGCCAGCAGTTTAGGCGGACAGGGGATACATAGCAATCAGCCCCAGCATTTT
TRBD1	TRBJ1-2	15	TRBV7-8	-	CASSLEDRGAYGYTF	TGTGCCAGCAGCTTAGAGGACAGGGGGGCCTATGGCTACACCTTC
TRBD1	TRBJ1-1	16	TRBV30	few	CAWSVGQGIGNTEAFF	TGTGCCTGGAGTGTCGGACAGGGGATAGGGAACACTGAAGCTTTCTTT
TRBD2	TRBJ2-5	16	TRBV4-1	-	CASSGTSGAIGETQYF	TGCGCCAGCAGCGGGACTAGCGGGGCTATCGGGGAGACCCAGTACTTC
TRBD1	TRBJ2-5	16	TRBV10-3	-	CAIGGTGNGNQETQYF	TGTGCCATCGGGGGGACAGGGAATGGGAACCAAGAGACCCAGTACTTC
-	TRBJ2-7	15	TRBV11-2	once	CASSLSGRLTNEQYF	TGTGCCAGCAGCTTAAGCGGGCGTCTTACCAACGAGCAGTACTTC
-	TRBJ1-4	15	TRBV7-9	-	CASSLVREINEKLFF	TGTGCCAGCAGCTTAGTTAGAGAGATTAATGAAAAACTGTTTTTT
-	TRBJ2-7	16	TRBV1	-	CTSSRLGLAESYEQYF	TGCACCAGCAGCCGATTAGGACTAGCGGAGTCCTACGAGCAGTACTTC
TRBD1	TRBJ1-3	15	TRBV5-4	few	CASSPGQGLGNTIYF	TGTGCCAGCAGCCCGGGACAGGGTTTGGGAAACACCATATATTTT
-	TRBJ1-5	14	TRBV19	-	CASSHLVLDQPQHF	TGTGCCAGTAGTCATCTTGTCTTAGATCAGCCCCAGCATTTT
-	TRBJ2-3	15	TRBV19	-	CASSPRGSPTDTQYF	TGTGCCAGTAGCCCTCGGGGGAGCCCCACAGATACGCAGTATTTT
TRBD2	TRBJ2-7	18	TRBV11-2	-	CASSLPSGGFSTPYEQYF	TGTGCCAGCAGCCTCCCTAGCGGGGGGTTTTCTACTCCCTACGAGCAGTACTTC
TRBD2	TRBJ2-5	14	TRBV19	-	CASSIKAGKETQYF	TGTGCCAGTAGTATAAAAGCGGGAAAAGAGACCCAGTACTTC
TRBD1	TRBJ2-7	15	TRBV5-8	-	CASSFMGQANYEQYF	TGTGCCAGCAGCTTTATGGGACAGGCGAACTACGAGCAGTACTTC
-	TRBJ2-3	15	TRBV19	-	CASSSPVDYTDTQYF	TGTGCCAGTAGTTCCCCGGTAGACTACACAGATACGCAGTATTTT
TRBD2	TRBJ2-3	22	TRBV18	-	CASSDRRGSRGKTFTSTDTQYF	TGTGCCAGCTCAGATCGGCGGGGGTCACGGGGAAAAACGTTCACTAGCACAGATACGCAGTATTTT
TRBD1	TRBJ2-5	14	TRBV30	-	CAWSGGTGAKTQYF	TGTGCCTGGAGTGGGGGGACAGGGGCGAAGACCCAGTACTTC
-	TRBJ2-1	17	TRBV6-1	-	CASSEGGGKSTYNEQFF	TGTGCCAGCAGTGAAGGGGGCGGGAAATCAACCTACAATGAGCAGTTCTTC
-	TRBJ1-6	12	TRBV6-5	-	CASSYRYSPLHF	TGTGCCAGCAGTTACCGGTATTCGCCCCTCCACTTT
-	TRBJ2-7	13	TRBV6-5	-	CASSYSRTYEQYF	TGTGCCAGCAGTTACTCGCGGACCTACGAGCAGTACTTC
-	TRBJ1-1	9	TRBV9	-	CASRREAFF	TGTGCCAGCAGACGGGAGGCTTTCTTT
TRBD2	TRBJ2-2	15	TRBV30	-	CAWRPTSLRGGELFF	TGTGCCTGGAGACCGACTAGCTTGAGGGGCGGGGAGCTGTTTTTT
-	TRBJ2-7	12	TRBV2	-	CATRTRSYEQYF	TGTGCCACCCGTACGAGGAGCTACGAGCAGTACTTC
TRBD2	TRBJ2-7	15	TRBV10-1	-	CASSETGGSRYEQYF	TGCGCCAGCAGTGAGACAGGCGGGAGCAGGTACGAGCAGTACTTC
TRBD1	TRBJ1-2	16	TRBV19	-	CASSIAGTGGNGGYTF	TGTGCCAGTAGTATAGCCGGGACAGGGGGCAACGGAGGCTACACCTTC
-	TRBJ2-1	15	TRBV9	-	CASSVVTGSYNEQFF	TGTGCCAGCAGCGTAGTAACCGGCTCCTACAATGAGCAGTTCTTC
TRBD1	TRBJ2-3	15	TRBV7-3	-	CASSSRTGRTDTQYF	TGTGCCAGCAGTTCCCGGACAGGGCGCACAGATACGCAGTATTTT
TRBD2	TRBJ2-7	14	TRBV10-2	-	CASFKGGRDYEQYF	TGCGCCAGTTTCAAGGGAGGGAGGGATTACGAGCAGTACTTC
-	TRBJ2-6	14	TRBV25-1	few	CASSGHSGANVLTF	TGTGCCAGCAGTGGACACTCTGGGGCCAACGTCCTGACTTTC
-	TRBJ2-5	17	TRBV18	once	CASSPVVLGGREETQYF	TGTGCCAGCTCACCAGTCGTTTTGGGAGGAAGAGAAGAGACCCAGTACTTC
TRBD2	TRBJ2-7	14	TRBV5-1	-	CASSLPSGTYEQYF	TGCGCCAGCAGCTTACCTAGCGGGACCTACGAGCAGTACTTC
TRBD2	TRBJ2-7	16	TRBV18	-	CASSSGLAGGPGEQYF	TGTGCCAGCTCATCGGGACTAGCGGGAGGGCCGGGGGAGCAGTACTTC
-	TRBJ2-3	18	TRBV30	-	CAWKWGKSGKTSTDTQYF	TGTGCCTGGAAGTGGGGAAAATCAGGGAAAACTAGCACAGATACGCAGTATTTT
TRBD2	TRBJ2-1	15	TRBV7-2	-	CASSFSAGGYNEQFF	TGTGCCAGCAGCTTTTCAGCGGGAGGGTACAATGAGCAGTTCTTC
-	TRBJ1-1	13	TRBV5-6	-	CASSLAGYPEAFF	TGTGCCAGCAGCTTGGCCGGGTATCCTGAAGCTTTCTTT
-	TRBJ1-1	14	TRBV9	-	CASSPRQTHTEAFF	TGTGCCAGCAGCCCTAGACAGACTCACACTGAAGCTTTCTTT
-	TRBJ2-3	14	TRBV12-5	once	CASGLTSGTDTQYF	TGTGCTAGTGGTTTGACTAGTGGCACAGATACGCAGTATTTT
TRBD1	TRBJ1-2	13	TRBV29-1	few	CSVAQGGNYGYTF	TGCAGCGTTGCACAGGGGGGAAACTATGGCTACACCTTC
-	TRBJ1-5	13	TRBV27	once	CASSGSSGQPQHF	TGTGCCAGCAGCGGAAGTTCGGGTCAGCCCCAGCATTTT